One TCR beta chain is described in this entry. Germline CDR1 reads SNHLY; CDR2 reads FYNNEI. This CDR3 contains 16 residues. V lost 6 bases to trimming and J lost 3 bases; unmatched junction nucleotides: 10. This record belongs to a study of tumor-infiltrating lymphocytes in localized non-small cell lung cancer. This table comes from immunoSEQ multiplex PCR, and its TCRdb copy is limited to in-frame clones, with some not included. The sample has about 14,000 clones, approximately 80% seen once. The sequencing input was lung tumor tissue. The V gene is TRBV2, the J gene TRBJ2-7; 11 nucleotides align to TRBD2. The sequence came from a human donor with non-small cell lung cancer. CDR3 protein: CASSATRLAGLYEQYF. The CDR3 region has the DNA TGTGCCAGCAGCGCCACAAGACTAGCGGGGCTCTACGAGCAGTACTTC.